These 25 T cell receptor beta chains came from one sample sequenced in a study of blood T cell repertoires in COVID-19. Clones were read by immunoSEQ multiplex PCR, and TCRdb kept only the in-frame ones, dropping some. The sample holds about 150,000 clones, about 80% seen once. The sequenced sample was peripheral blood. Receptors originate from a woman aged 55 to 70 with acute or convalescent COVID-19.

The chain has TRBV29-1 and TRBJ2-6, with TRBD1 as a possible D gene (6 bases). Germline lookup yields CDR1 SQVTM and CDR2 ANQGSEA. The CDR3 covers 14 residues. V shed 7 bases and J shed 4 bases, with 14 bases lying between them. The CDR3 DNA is TGCAGCGCTCGTACAGGGACCGGGGCCAACGTCCTGACTTTC. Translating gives CSARTGTGANVLTF.

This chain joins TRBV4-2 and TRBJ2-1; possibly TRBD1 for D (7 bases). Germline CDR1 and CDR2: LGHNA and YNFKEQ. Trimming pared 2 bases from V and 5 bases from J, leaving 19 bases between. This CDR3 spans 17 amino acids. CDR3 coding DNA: TGTGCCAGCAGCCAACCTCCAGGGGGGCTCATCGACAATGAGCAGTTCTTC. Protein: CASSQPPGGLIDNEQFF.

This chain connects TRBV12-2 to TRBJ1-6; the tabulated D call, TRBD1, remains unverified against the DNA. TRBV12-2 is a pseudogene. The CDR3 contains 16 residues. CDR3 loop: CASRLPYRTGLSPLHF. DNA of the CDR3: TGTGCAAGTCGCCTACCCTATCGGACAGGTTTATCACCCCTCCACTTT.

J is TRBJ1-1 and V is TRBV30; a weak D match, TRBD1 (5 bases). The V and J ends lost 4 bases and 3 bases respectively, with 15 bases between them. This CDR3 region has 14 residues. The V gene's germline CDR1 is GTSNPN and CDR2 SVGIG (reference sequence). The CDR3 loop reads CAWTLQGRYTEAFF. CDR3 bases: TGTGCCTGGACACTCCAGGGCAGATACACTGAAGCTTTCTTT.

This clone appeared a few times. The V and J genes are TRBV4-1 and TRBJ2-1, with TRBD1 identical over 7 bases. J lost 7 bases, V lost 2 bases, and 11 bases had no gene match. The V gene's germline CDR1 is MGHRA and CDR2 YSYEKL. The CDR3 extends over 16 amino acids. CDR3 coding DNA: TGCGCCAGCAGCCAACTTGGGAGAGGGGGCAAGAATGAGCAGTTCTTC. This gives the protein CASSQLGRGGKNEQFF.

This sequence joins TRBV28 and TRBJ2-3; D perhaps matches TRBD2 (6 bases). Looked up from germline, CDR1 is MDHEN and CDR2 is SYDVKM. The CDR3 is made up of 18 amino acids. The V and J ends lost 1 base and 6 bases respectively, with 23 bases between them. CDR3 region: CASSLFGGNVWGQDTQYF. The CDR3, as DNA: TGTGCCAGCAGTTTATTTGGAGGGAATGTTTGGGGTCAGGATACGCAGTATTTT.

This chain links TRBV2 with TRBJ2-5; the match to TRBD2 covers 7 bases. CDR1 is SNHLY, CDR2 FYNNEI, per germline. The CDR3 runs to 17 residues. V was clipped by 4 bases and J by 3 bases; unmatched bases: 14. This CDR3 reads CASSAREPTSAKETQYF. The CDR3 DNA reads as TGTGCCAGCAGTGCAAGAGAACCTACTAGCGCCAAAGAGACCCAGTACTTC.

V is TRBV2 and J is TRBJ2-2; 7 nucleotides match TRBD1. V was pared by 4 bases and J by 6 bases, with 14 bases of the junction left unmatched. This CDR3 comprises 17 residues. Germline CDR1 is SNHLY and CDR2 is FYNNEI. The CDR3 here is CASSVMGPRTGAGELFF. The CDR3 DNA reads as TGTGCCAGCAGTGTCATGGGTCCGAGAACAGGGGCCGGGGAGCTGTTTTTT. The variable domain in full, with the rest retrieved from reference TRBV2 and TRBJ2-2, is EPEVTQTPSHQVTQMGQEVILRCVPISNHLYFYWYRQILGQKVEFLVSFYNNEISEKSEIFDDQFSVERPDGSNFTLKIRSTKLEDSAMYFCASSVMGPRTGAGELFFGEGSRLTVL.

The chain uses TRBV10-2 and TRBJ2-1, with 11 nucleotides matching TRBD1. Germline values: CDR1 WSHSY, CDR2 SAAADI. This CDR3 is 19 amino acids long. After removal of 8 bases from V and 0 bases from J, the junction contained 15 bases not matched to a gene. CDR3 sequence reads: CASLPGQGAPLASYNEQFF. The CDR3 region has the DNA TGCGCCAGCCTCCCAGGACAGGGGGCTCCTCTCGCCTCCTACAATGAGCAGTTCTTC.

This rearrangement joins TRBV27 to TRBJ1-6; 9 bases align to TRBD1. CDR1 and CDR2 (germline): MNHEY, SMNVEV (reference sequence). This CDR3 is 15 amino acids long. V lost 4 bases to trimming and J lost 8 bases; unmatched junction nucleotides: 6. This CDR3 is CASSSRTGEYSPLHF. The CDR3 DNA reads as TGTGCCAGCAGTTCACGGACAGGGGAGTATTCACCCCTCCACTTT.

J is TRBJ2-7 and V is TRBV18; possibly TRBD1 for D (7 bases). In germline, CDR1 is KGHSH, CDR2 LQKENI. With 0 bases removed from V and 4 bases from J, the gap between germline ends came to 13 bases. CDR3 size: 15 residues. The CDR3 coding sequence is TGTGCCAGCTCACCACCGGAGGGGGCGGTTTACGAGCAGTACTTC. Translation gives CASSPPEGAVYEQYF.

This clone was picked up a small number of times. CDR3 amino acids: CASSPLGDQGTDTQYF. In DNA form, the CDR3 reads TGTGCCAGCAGCCCTCTGGGGGACCAGGGGACAGATACGCAGTATTTT. The rearrangement links TRBV3-1 (or the pseudogene TRBV3-2) to TRBJ2-3; a possible D gene is TRBD1 (6 bases). V was pared by 4 bases and J by 3 bases, with 17 bases between. The germline V gene has CDR1 LGHDT and CDR2 YNNKEL (reference sequence). This CDR3 is built from 16 residues.

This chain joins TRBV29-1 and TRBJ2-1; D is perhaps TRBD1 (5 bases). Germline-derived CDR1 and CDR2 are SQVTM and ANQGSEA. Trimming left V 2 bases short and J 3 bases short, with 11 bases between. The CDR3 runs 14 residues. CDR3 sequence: CSVEPRGHYNEQFF. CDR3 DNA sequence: TGCAGCGTTGAACCTAGGGGTCACTACAATGAGCAGTTCTTC.

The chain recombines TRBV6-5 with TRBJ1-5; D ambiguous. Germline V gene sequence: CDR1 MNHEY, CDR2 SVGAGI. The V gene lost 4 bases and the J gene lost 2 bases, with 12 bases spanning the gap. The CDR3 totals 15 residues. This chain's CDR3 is CASSSGGSGNQPQHF. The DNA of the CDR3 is TGTGCCAGCAGTTCGGGCGGGTCCGGCAATCAGCCCCAGCATTTT.

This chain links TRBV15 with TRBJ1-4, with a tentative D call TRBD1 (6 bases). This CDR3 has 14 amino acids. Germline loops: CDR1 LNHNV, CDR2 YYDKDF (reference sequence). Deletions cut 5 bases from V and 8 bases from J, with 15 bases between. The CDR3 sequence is CATSPLQGREKLFF. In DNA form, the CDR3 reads TGTGCCACCAGCCCCCTACAGGGAAGAGAAAAACTGTTTTTT.

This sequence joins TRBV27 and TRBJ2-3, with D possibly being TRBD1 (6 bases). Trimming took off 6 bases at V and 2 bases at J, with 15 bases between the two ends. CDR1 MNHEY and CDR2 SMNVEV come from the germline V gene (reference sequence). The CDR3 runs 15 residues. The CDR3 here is CASSKDRFYTDTQYF. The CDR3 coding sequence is TGTGCCAGCAGCAAAGACAGGTTTTACACAGATACGCAGTATTTT.

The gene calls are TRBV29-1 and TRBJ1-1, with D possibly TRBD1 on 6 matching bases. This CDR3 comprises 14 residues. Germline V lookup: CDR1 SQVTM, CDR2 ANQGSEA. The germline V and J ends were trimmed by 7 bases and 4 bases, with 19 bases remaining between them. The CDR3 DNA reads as TGCAGCGCTCTAGAGGGGCAGGGGTTCACTGAAGCTTTCTTT. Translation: CSALEGQGFTEAFF. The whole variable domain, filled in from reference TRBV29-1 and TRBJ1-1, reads SAVISQKPSRDICQRGTSLTIQCQVDSQVTMMFWYRQQPGQSLTLIATANQGSEATYESGFVIDKFPISRPNLTFSTLTVSNMSPEDSSIYLCSALEGQGFTEAFFGQGTRLTVV.

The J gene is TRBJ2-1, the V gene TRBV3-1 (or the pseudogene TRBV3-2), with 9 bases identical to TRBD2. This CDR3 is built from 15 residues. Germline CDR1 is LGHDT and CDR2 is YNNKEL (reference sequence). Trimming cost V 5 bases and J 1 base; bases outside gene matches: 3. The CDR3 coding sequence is TGTGCCAGCAGCTTAAGCGGGGGGTCCTACAATGAGCAGTTCTTC. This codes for CASSLSGGSYNEQFF.

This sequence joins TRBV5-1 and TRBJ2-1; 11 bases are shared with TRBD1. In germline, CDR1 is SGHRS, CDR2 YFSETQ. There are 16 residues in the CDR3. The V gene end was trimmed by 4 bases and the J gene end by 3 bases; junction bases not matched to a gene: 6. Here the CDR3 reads CASSPGTGGGYNEQFF. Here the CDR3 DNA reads TGCGCCAGCAGCCCCGGGACAGGGGGTGGCTACAATGAGCAGTTCTTC.

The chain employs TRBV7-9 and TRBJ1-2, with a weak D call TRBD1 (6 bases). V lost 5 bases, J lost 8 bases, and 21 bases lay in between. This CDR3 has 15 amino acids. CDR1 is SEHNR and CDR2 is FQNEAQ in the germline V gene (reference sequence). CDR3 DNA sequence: TGTGCCAGCAGCGGGTTACAGGGCCCCGGAGGAGGCTACACCTTC. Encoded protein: CASSGLQGPGGGYTF.

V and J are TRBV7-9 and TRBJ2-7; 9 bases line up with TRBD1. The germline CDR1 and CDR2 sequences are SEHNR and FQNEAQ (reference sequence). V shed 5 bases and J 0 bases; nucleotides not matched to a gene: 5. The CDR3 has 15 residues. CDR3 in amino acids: CASSPGQGSSYEQYF. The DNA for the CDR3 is TGTGCCAGCAGCCCAGGACAGGGGTCCTCCTACGAGCAGTACTTC.

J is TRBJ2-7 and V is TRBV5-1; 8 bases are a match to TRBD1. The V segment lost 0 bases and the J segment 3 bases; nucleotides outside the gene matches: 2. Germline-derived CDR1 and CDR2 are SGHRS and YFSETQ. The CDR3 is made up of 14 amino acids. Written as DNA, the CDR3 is TGCGCCAGCAGCTTGGGACAGGGGATCTACGAGCAGTACGTC. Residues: CASSLGQGIYEQYV.

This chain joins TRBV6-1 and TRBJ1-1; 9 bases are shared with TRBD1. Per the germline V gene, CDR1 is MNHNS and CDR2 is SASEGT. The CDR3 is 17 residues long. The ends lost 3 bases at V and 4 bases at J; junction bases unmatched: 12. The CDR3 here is CASSDPFAGQGGTEAFF. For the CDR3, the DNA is TGTGCCAGCAGTGACCCTTTTGCGGGACAGGGAGGCACTGAAGCTTTCTTT.

The CDR3 DNA reads TGCAGGGGAGACAGGGGTCCGGAAGCTTTCTTT. Protein sequence: CRGDRGPEAFF. V is TRBV20-1 and J is TRBJ1-1; 8 bases agree with TRBD1. This CDR3 has 11 amino acids. Germline lookup yields CDR1 DFQATT and CDR2 SNEGSKA (reference sequence).

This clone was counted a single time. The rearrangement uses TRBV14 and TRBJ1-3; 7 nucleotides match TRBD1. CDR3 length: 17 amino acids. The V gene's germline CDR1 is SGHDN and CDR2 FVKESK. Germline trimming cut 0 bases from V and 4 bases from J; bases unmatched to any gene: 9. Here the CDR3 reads CASSQDVGQIIGNTIYF. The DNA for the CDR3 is TGTGCCAGCAGCCAAGATGTGGGACAGATTATCGGAAACACCATATATTTT.